This T cell receptor (beta chain) was captured by sequencing in a study of T cells expressing NK-cell markers. Background on the study: Repertoire data for TCR beta were derived from sorted T cells (CD3+CD56+NKG2C+, CD3+CD56+NKG2C- and CD3+CD56-NKG2C+).

The CDR3 has 15 amino acids. CDR1 is SGHRS and CDR2 is YFSETQ in the germline V gene. 5'RACE template switching with UMIs produced the TCR beta cDNA. From its re-call of the 5' RACE reads, TCRdb lists each CDR3 protein once, without DNA. This sample's table has about 30,000 distinct CDR3 sequences. V is TRBV5-1 and J is TRBJ1-2; TCRdb returns TRBD1, unconfirmable since there is no DNA. The source material was blood T cells: a sorted CD56 or NKG2C T cell subset, CD4+ or CD8+ T cells, or bulk PBMC T cells (not recorded which). The sequence came from a woman between 18 and 70 years old in good health. CDR3: CASSPGTGTDYGYTF.